A single sample is the source of the 21 T cell receptor beta chains below, sequenced in a study of T cells in localized non-small cell lung cancer. Some clones are missing from TCRdb's copy, which holds only in-frame ones; the method was immunoSEQ multiplex PCR. In the table there are tens of thousands of clones, around 89% of which are singletons. This sample comprised peripheral blood, obtained before any cancer treatment. These receptors came from a woman aged 40 to 75 with stage I squamous cell lung carcinoma.

This chain uses TRBV10-3 with TRBJ2-3, with 11 bases fitting TRBD2. This CDR3 has 15 amino acids. V trimming: 7 bases; J trimming: 2 bases; junction bases outside the gene matches: 5. Germline assignment: CDR1 ENHRY and CDR2 SYGVKD. CDR3 DNA: TGTGCCATCAAGTCTAGCGGGGGGTCCACAGATACGCAGTATTTT. It is translated as CAIKSSGGSTDTQYF.

The chain couples TRBV7-2 to TRBJ1-2, with D hard to call. Trimming shortened V by 5 bases and J by 14 bases, and 15 bases separated the two germline ends. CDR3 length: 11 amino acids. CDR1 SGHTA and CDR2 FQGNSA come from the germline V gene. In DNA, the CDR3 is TGTGCCAGCAGCACCCAGCAGATGCGGACCTTC. It is translated as CASSTQQMRTF.

The chain joins TRBV5-6 to TRBJ1-2, with 7 bases that match TRBD1. V shed 4 bases, J shed 0 bases, and the junction held 6 bases outside the gene matches. CDR3 length: 15 amino acids. CDR1 SGHDT and CDR2 YYEEEE come from the germline V gene. CDR3 DNA: TGTGCCAGCAGCGATACCGACAGGGCTAACTATGGCTACACCTTC. Translated, it gives CASSDTDRANYGYTF.

CDR3: CASSLSAGSSYNEQFF. The CDR3 DNA sequence: TGTGCCAGCAGCTTATCTGCGGGGAGCTCCTACAATGAGCAGTTCTTC. The chain couples TRBV7-2 to TRBJ2-1; perhaps TRBD2 as D (6 bases). There are 16 residues in the CDR3. V was shortened by 2 bases and J by 0 bases, with 11 bases between the two germline ends. Germline assignment: CDR1 SGHTA and CDR2 FQGNSA.

This clone was seen just once. The chain links TRBV5-1 to TRBJ2-1; TRBD2 might be the D (6 bases). CDR3 length equals 16 residues. Trimming removed 0 bases at V and 0 bases at J, with 10 bases between. Germline V CDR1 and CDR2: SGHRS, YFSETQ. The CDR3 spells CASSLAPGGSYNEQFF. CDR3 DNA sequence: TGCGCCAGCAGCTTGGCCCCCGGGGGCTCCTACAATGAGCAGTTCTTC.

The chain recombines TRBV5-1 with TRBJ1-2; no definite D call. V lost 0 bases and J lost 1, with 4 bases in between. The CDR3 is 13 amino acids. Germline assignment: CDR1 SGHRS and CDR2 YFSETQ. The CDR3 region has the DNA TGCGCCAGCAGCTTGGACCGTAACTATGGCTACACCTTC. It codes for CASSLDRNYGYTF.

V is TRBV15 and J is TRBJ1-1, with no clear D. CDR3 length: 15 amino acids. The V end lost 3 bases, the J end lost 1 base, and 12 bases lay between the germline ends. Germline V gene data show CDR1 as LNHNV and CDR2 as YYDKDF (reference sequence). The CDR3 DNA reads as TGTGCCACCAGCAGCAGCGGTGTCGGGAACACTGAAGCTTTCTTT. This sequence encodes CATSSSGVGNTEAFF.

The rearrangement links TRBV18 to TRBJ2-5; unclear D gene. The CDR3 has 13 amino acids. V lost 3 bases and J lost 7, with 12 bases in between. The germline V gene encodes CDR1 KGHSH and CDR2 LQKENI. CDR3 coding DNA: TGTGCCAGCTCACCGGGATCACCAGGGACCCAGTACTTC. This translates into CASSPGSPGTQYF.

The chain joins TRBV19 to TRBJ1-6; D is uncertain. Looked up from germline, CDR1 is LNHDA and CDR2 is SQIVND (reference sequence). V lost 7 bases to trimming and J lost 6 bases, with 13 bases between them. CDR3 size: 14 residues. CDR3 region: CASTRQAGNSPLHF. CDR3 coding DNA: TGTGCCAGTACCCGACAAGCTGGTAATTCACCCCTCCACTTT.

This chain joins TRBV19 and TRBJ1-1; D might be TRBD1 (6 bases). The V end lost 9 bases, the J end lost 4 bases, and 15 bases lay between the germline ends. CDR3 length: 13 residues. CDR1 is LNHDA and CDR2 is SQIVND in the germline V gene (reference sequence). CDR3 sequence: CASSRDISTEAFF. The CDR3 DNA follows: TGTGCCAGCTCCAGGGACATAAGCACTGAAGCTTTCTTT.

V and J are TRBV19 and TRBJ2-5, with 7 nucleotides matching TRBD2. Trimming removed 5 bases from V and 1 base from J; junction bases left unmatched: 7. In germline, CDR1 is LNHDA, CDR2 SQIVND (reference sequence). The CDR3 loop spans 15 amino acids. The CDR3 reads CASSDQRGIQETQYF. CDR3 nucleotide sequence: TGTGCCAGTAGTGACCAGCGGGGTATCCAAGAGACCCAGTACTTC.

The V call is TRBV15, the J call TRBJ2-5; D call uncertain. Trimming took 1 base from V and 3 from J, leaving 6 bases between them. This CDR3 spans 13 amino acids. Germline loops: CDR1 LNHNV, CDR2 YYDKDF (reference sequence). The CDR3 coding sequence is TGTGCCACCAGCAGAGCGAACGAAGAGACCCAGTACTTC. The encoded protein is CATSRANEETQYF.

The chain couples TRBV18 to TRBJ2-5, with 8 bases that match TRBD1. Trimming cost V 4 bases and J 2 bases; bases outside gene matches: 3. There are 14 residues in the CDR3. Germline CDR1 reads KGHSH; CDR2 reads LQKENI. CDR3 nucleotide sequence: TGTGCCAGCTCACTGGGACAGGTGCAAGAGACCCAGTACTTC. It codes for CASSLGQVQETQYF. The full variable domain, completed using reference TRBV18 and TRBJ2-5, is NAGVMQNPRHLVRRRGQEARLRCSPMKGHSHVYWYRQLPEEGLKFMVYLQKENIIDESGMPKERFSAEFPKEGPSILRIQQVVRGDSAAYFCASSLGQVQETQYFGPGTRLLVL.

The CDR3 protein is CASSAGVTKNIQYF. CDR3 sequence (DNA): TGTGCCAGCAGCGCGGGGGTAACCAAAAACATTCAGTACTTC. The chain has TRBV9 and TRBJ2-4; D possibly corresponds to TRBD2 (6 bases). V was clipped by 3 bases and J by 2 bases, with 9 bases between them. The CDR3 spans 14 residues. Per the germline V gene, CDR1 is SGDLS and CDR2 is YYNGEE.

This sequence joins TRBV6-4 and TRBJ2-7; 7 bases match TRBD2. From germline, CDR1 is MRHNA and CDR2 SNTAGT. CDR3 length: 14 amino acids. The V and J ends lost 0 bases and 7 bases, in that order; junction bases with no gene match: 6. CDR3 in DNA: TGTGCCAGCAGTGACTCCCCCGGAGCGGGGGAGCAGTACTTC. Translation: CASSDSPGAGEQYF.

The chain has TRBV5-1 and TRBJ2-2, with a weak D call TRBD1 (5 bases). Germline assignment: CDR1 SGHRS and CDR2 YFSETQ. V was cut by 0 bases and J by 6 bases, with 12 bases left in between. The CDR3 runs 15 residues. The CDR3 protein is CASSLAYGASGELFF. Here the CDR3 DNA reads TGCGCCAGCAGCTTGGCCTATGGGGCCTCCGGGGAGCTGTTTTTT.

V is TRBV7-9 and J is TRBJ2-7, with D possibly being TRBD1 (5 bases). This CDR3 is built from 14 residues. CDR1 is SEHNR and CDR2 is FQNEAQ in the germline V gene (reference sequence). V was trimmed by 5 bases and J by 3 bases, leaving 14 bases between them. This CDR3 is CASSTKPQGYEQYF. The CDR3, as DNA: TGTGCCAGCAGCACAAAGCCGCAGGGCTACGAGCAGTACTTC. Full variable domain (rest looked up from reference TRBV7-9 and TRBJ2-7): DTGVSQNPRHKITKRGQNVTFRCDPISEHNRLYWYRQTLGQGPEFLTYFQNEAQLEKSRLLSDRFSAERPKGSFSTLEIQRTEQGDSAMYLCASSTKPQGYEQYFGPGTRLTVT.

This clone appeared once. The chain couples TRBV19 to TRBJ2-7; D remains unclear. The CDR3 consists of 13 residues. Between the trimmed V and J ends, which lost 3 bases and 3 bases, there was a span of 9 bases. Germline V lookup: CDR1 LNHDA, CDR2 SQIVND (reference sequence). The CDR3 protein is CASSIGQIYEQYF. CDR3 DNA: TGTGCCAGTAGTATCGGCCAGATCTACGAGCAGTACTTC.

The CDR3 DNA sequence: TGCGCCAGCAGCTACGGGACAGGGGCCAATCAGCCCCAGCATTTT. Amino acid sequence: CASSYGTGANQPQHF. The gene calls are TRBV5-1 and TRBJ1-5; 10 positions match TRBD1. CDR1 SGHRS and CDR2 YFSETQ come from the germline V gene. Germline trimming cut 3 bases from V and 3 bases from J; bases unmatched to any gene: 3. This CDR3 has 15 amino acids.

The chain is built from TRBV12-2 and TRBJ2-7. TRBV12-2 is recorded as a pseudogene. The CDR3 sequence is 10 residues long. CDR3 in DNA: TGTGCAAGTCGCTTAAGAGAGCAGTACTTC. Its protein is CASRLREQYF.

The chain has TRBV7-9 and TRBJ2-3, with 8 bases matching TRBD1. The CDR3 has 14 amino acids. V gave up 5 bases and J gave up 7 bases; unmatched junction bases: 8. Germline CDR1 SEHNR, CDR2 FQNEAQ (reference sequence). CDR3: CASSATGVENTQYF. The CDR3 coding sequence is TGTGCCAGCAGCGCGACAGGGGTCGAGAATACGCAGTATTTT. The variable domain in full, completed from reference TRBV7-9 and TRBJ2-3, reads DTGVSQNPRHKITKRGQNVTFRCDPISEHNRLYWYRQTLGQGPEFLTYFQNEAQLEKSRLLSDRFSAERPKGSFSTLEIQRTEQGDSAMYLCASSATGVENTQYFGPGTRLTVL.